Below, 6 T cell receptor beta chains from the same sample are listed, as sequenced in a study of vaccination effects on CD4 cells after COVID-19. Assay used: immunoSEQ multiplex PCR; TCRdb lists only in-frame clones, some missing. The table records tens of thousands of clones, about 72% of them present only once. Ahead of sequencing, the ViraFEST assay grew antigen-specific CD4+ T cells using viral peptide pools. Following culture for roughly 10 days, CD4+ T cells were isolated. In the vaccine recipients, nucleocapsid antibodies were negative and there was no prior SARS-CoV-2 infection. Their antigens are not known. Sequenced material: CD4+ T cells from PBMCs cultured with HCoV-NL63 spike peptides, taken before COVID-19 vaccination. Receptors were obtained from a human donor who received a COVID-19 vaccine.

The chain carries TRBV18 and TRBJ2-5; D perhaps matches TRBD2 (6 bases). The V end lost 4 bases, the J end lost 0 bases, and 9 bases lay between the germline ends. There are 14 residues in the CDR3. Germline V gene data show CDR1 as KGHSH and CDR2 as LQKENI. CDR3 loop: CASSLGGDQETQYF. DNA of the CDR3: TGTGCCAGCTCACTCGGCGGGGACCAAGAGACCCAGTACTTC.

V and J are TRBV6-5 and TRBJ1-2; D is perhaps TRBD1 (5 bases). CDR1 is MNHEY, CDR2 SVGAGI, per germline. V lost 10 bases to trimming and J lost 6 bases, with 21 bases between them. The CDR3 is 14 residues long. The CDR3 DNA reads as TGTGCCACCTGGGGGGGACCAGGGAGGCATGGCTACACCTTC. It specifies CATWGGPGRHGYTF.

This chain joins TRBV6-2 or TRBV6-3 and TRBJ2-5, with 7 nucleotides matching TRBD1. Germline V lookup: CDR1 MNHEY, CDR2 SVGEGT. V dropped 2 bases and J dropped 4; count of bases not matched to a gene: 4. CDR3 length equals 14 residues. The DNA for the CDR3 is TGTGCCAGCAGTTACACGACAGGGATAGAGACCCAGTACTTC. It translates to CASSYTTGIETQYF.

The chain employs TRBV4-3 and TRBJ1-3, with D unresolved. V lost 1 base and J lost 0, with 4 bases in between. The CDR3 contains 14 residues. Germline CDR1 and CDR2: LGHNA and YSLEER. The CDR3 protein is CASSQGASGNTIYF. DNA for the CDR3: TGCGCCAGCAGCCAAGGGGCCTCTGGAAACACCATATATTTT.

This rearrangement joins TRBV6-4 to TRBJ1-2; TRBD1 might be the D (6 bases). V dropped 4 bases and J dropped 1 base, with 13 bases sitting between them. The CDR3 has 15 amino acids. The germline V gene has CDR1 MRHNA and CDR2 SNTAGT. This chain's CDR3 is CASSAGGPGNYGYTF. CDR3 DNA: TGTGCCAGCAGTGCTGGGGGGCCGGGTAACTATGGCTACACCTTC.

The rearrangement joins TRBV5-1 to TRBJ1-2; D ambiguous. Germline loops: CDR1 SGHRS, CDR2 YFSETQ. The CDR3 is 15 amino acids. The germline V and J ends were trimmed by 2 bases and 4 bases, with 15 bases remaining between them. The CDR3 region is CASSLLSQDVYGYTF. In DNA, the CDR3 is TGCGCCAGCAGCTTATTGTCCCAGGACGTCTATGGCTACACCTTC. The variable domain in full, completed from reference TRBV5-1 and TRBJ1-2, reads KAGVTQTPRYLIKTRGQQVTLSCSPISGHRSVSWYQQTPGQGLQFLFEYFSETQRNKGNFPGRFSGRQFSNSRSEMNVSTLELGDSALYLCASSLLSQDVYGYTFGSGTRLTVV.